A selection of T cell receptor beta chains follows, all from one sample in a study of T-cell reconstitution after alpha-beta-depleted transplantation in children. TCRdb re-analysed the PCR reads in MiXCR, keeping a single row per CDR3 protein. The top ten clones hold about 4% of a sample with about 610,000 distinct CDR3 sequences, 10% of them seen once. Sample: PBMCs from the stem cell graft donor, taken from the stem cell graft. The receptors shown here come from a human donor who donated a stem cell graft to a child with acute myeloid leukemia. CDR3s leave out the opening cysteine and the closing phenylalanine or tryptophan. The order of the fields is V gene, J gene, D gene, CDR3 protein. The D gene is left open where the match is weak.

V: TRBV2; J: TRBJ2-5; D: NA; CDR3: ASSRFTGPEAQY
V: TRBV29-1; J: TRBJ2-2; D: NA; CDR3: SVARTQNTGELF
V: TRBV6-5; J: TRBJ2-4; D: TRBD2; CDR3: ASSQTSGLQY
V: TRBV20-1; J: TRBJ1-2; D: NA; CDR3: SARVIGGPDGYT
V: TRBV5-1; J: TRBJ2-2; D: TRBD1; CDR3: ASRRGQGQNTGELF
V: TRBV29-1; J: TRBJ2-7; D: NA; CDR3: SVEDLRQGGEQY
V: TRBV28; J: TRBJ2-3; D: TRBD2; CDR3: ASSPNPRLAGGEDTQY
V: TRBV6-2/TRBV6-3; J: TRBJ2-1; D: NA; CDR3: ASTKGAYNEQF
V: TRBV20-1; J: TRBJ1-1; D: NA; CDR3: SAGSNTEAF
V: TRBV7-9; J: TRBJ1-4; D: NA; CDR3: ASSIRHGEKLF
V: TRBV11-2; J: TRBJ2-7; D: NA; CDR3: ASSHPGSYEQY
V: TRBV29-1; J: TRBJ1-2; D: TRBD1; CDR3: SVEDRSYGYT
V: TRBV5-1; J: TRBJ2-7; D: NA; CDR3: ASSRLMVGPGQYEQY
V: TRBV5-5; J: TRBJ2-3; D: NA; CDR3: ASSAQGGLSTDTQY
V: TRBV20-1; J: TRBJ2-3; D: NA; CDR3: SAGGGRERFTDTQY
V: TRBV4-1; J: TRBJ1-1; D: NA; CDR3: ASSPLSLGRSNTEAF
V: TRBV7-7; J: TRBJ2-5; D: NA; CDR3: VSTQKGLGTQY
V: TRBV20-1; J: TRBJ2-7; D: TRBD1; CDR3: SARDYRGVAYEQY
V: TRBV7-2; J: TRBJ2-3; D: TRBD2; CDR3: ASSANSGRGIADTQY
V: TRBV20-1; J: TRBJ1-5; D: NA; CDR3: SARGSNQPQH
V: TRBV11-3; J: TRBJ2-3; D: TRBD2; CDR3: ASRTSGGPPGDTQY
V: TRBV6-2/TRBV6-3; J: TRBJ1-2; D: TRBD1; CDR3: ASKTGDYGYT
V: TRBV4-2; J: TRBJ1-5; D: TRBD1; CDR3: ASSQDHRGQGFQH
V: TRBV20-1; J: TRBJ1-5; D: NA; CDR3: SARIPALNQPQH
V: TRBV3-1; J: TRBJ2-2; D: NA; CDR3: ASSQAGAGELF
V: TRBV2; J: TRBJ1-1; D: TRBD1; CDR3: ASSEEGASTEAF
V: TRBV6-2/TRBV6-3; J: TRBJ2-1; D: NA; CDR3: ASSYSVNLTGRIAGSSYNEQF
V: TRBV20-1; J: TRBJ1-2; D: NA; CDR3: SAREGNLGYT
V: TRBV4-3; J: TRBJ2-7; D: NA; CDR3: ASSQGRPDAGYPYEQY
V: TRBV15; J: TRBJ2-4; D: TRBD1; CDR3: ATSGGTGGARIQY
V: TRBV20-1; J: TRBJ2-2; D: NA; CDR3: SAREGSATGELF
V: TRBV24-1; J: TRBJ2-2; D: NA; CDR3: ATSPSLNTGELF
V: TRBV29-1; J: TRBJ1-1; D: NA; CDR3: SVHSVNTEAF
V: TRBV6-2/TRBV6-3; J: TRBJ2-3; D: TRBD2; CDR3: ASTDRLAGAFPSSTDTQY
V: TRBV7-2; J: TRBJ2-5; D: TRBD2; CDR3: ASTSGRERETRY
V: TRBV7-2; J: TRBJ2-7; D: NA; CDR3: ASSFRQEGREQY
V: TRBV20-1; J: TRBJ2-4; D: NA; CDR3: SASPNRETKNIQY
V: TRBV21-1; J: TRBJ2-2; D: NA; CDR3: ASSKRALAGVVNTGELF
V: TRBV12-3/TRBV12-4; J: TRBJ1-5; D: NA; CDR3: ASTPPGAREGQPQH
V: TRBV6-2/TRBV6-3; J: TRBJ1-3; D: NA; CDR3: ASRPFIRGGAREEEKGNTIY
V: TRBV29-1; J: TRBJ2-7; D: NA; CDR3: SVETEIYEQY
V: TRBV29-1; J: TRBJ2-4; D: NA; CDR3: SVAEGGKNIQY
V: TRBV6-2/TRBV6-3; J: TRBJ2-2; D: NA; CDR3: ASSQHSVGELF
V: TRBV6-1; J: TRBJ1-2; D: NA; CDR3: ASSRSRAYGYT
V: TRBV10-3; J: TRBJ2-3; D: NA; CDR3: AISGYSTDTQY
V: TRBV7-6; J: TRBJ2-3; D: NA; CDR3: ASSFPRQGPADTQY
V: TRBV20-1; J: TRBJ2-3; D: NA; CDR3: SARTPPDTQY
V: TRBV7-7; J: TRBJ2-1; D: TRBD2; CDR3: ASSPSVGAGVEQF
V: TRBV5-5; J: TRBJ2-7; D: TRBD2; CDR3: ASSLVPSGRGEQY
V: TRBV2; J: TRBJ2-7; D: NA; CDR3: ASRGPGRTTYEQY
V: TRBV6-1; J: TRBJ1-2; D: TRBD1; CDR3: ASSTRGPNYGYT
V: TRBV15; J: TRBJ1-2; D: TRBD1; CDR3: ATSIGQESGYT
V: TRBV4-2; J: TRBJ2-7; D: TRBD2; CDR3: ASSTNTGRSSSYEQH